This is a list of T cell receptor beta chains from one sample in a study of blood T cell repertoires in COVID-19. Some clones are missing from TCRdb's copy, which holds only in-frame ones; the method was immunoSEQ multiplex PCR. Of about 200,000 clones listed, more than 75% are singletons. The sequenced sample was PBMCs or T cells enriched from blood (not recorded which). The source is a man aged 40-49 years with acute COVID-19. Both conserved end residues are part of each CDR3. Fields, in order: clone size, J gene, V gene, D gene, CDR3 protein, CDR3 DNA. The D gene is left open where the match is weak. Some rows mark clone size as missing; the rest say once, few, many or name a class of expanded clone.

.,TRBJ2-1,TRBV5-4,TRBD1,CASSRDSNNEQFF,TGTGCCAGCAGCCGGGACAGTAACAATGAGCAGTTCTTC
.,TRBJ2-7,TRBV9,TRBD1,CASSADRGSNEQYF,TGTGCCAGCAGCGCGGACAGGGGTTCAAACGAGCAGTACTTC
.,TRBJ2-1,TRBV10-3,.,CAISDYGNEQFF,TGTGCCATCAGTGACTACGGGAATGAGCAGTTCTTC
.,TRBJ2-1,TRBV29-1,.,CSAAGQSSYNEQFF,TGCAGCGCTGCCGGACAGTCTTCATACAATGAGCAGTTCTTC
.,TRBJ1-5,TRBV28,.,CASSLVSAGLQHF,TGTGCCAGCAGTTTAGTCAGCGCAGGGCTCCAGCATTTT
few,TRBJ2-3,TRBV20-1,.,CSASGTSVSTDTQYF,TGCAGTGCTAGTGGCACTTCTGTAAGCACAGATACGCAGTATTTT
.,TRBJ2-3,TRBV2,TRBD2,CASSTTLLAGSTDTQYF,TGTGCCAGCAGTACCACGCTACTAGCGGGGAGCACAGATACGCAGTATTTT
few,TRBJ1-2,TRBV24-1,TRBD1,CATSEVGQEYGYTF,TGTGCCACCAGTGAAGTAGGACAGGAATATGGCTACACCTTC
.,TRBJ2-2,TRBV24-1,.,CATSETTGRAGELFF,TGTGCCACCAGTGAGACCACAGGGCGCGCCGGGGAGCTGTTTTTT
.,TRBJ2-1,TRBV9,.,CASSVDRQVEQFF,TGTGCCAGCAGCGTAGACAGGCAAGTGGAGCAGTTCTTC
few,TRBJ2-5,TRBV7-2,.,CASSFQSRETQYF,TGTGCCAGCAGCTTTCAATCGCGGGAGACCCAGTACTTC
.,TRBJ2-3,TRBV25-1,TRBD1,CASSDRGQGAINTDTQYF,TGTGCCAGCAGTGATAGGGGACAGGGGGCGATAAACACAGATACGCAGTATTTT
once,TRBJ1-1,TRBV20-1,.,CSAPTGGEAFF,TGCAGTGCCCCTACGGGGGGTGAAGCTTTCTTT
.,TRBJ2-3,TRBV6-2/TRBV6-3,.,CASSYSPNLIAGGRTDTQYF,TGTGCCAGCAGTTACTCGCCCAACCTGATAGCAGGAGGCCGCACAGATACGCAGTATTTT
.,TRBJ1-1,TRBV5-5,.,CASTLFTGNTEAFF,TGTGCCAGCACCCTTTTCACAGGGAACACTGAAGCTTTCTTT
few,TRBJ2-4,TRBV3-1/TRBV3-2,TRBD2,CASSQDHETSGRVAKNIQYF,TGTGCCAGCAGCCAAGATCATGAGACTAGCGGGAGGGTAGCCAAAAACATTCAGTACTTC
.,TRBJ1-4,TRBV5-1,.,CASSLEADEKLFF,TGCGCCAGCAGCTTGGAGGCGGATGAAAAACTGTTTTTT
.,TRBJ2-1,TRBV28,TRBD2,CASSLRLAEDNEQFF,TGTGCCAGCAGTTTGCGACTAGCGGAAGACAATGAGCAGTTCTTC
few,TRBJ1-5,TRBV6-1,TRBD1,CASRPTGGQGQPQHF,TGTGCCAGCAGACCTACAGGGGGCCAAGGCCAGCCCCAGCATTTT
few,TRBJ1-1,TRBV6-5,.,CASSLERVRMNTEAFF,TGTGCCAGCAGTTTGGAGAGGGTAAGGATGAACACTGAAGCTTTCTTT
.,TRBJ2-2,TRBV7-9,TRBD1,CASSPRGGAARGELFF,TGTGCCAGCAGCCCTAGAGGGGGCGCGGCCCGAGGGGAGCTGTTTTTT
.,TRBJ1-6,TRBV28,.,CASGARSPLHF,TGTGCCAGTGGGGCCCGGTCACCCCTCCACTTT
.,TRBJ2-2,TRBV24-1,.,CATSDLVRNTGELFF,TGTGCCACCAGTGATTTGGTCAGGAACACCGGGGAGCTGTTTTTT
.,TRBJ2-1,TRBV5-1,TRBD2,CASSLAGGGNEQFF,TGCGCCAGCAGCTTGGCGGGAGGTGGCAATGAGCAGTTCTTC
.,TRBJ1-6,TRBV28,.,CASRRHLYNSPLHF,TGTGCCAGCAGGCGACACCTTTATAATTCACCCCTCCACTTT
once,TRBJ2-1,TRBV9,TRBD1,CASSVDQGQVYNEQFF,TGTGCCAGCAGCGTCGACCAGGGACAGGTCTACAATGAGCAGTTCTTC
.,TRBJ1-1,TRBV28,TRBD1,CASRLDRVNTEAFF,TGTGCCAGCAGACTTGACAGGGTGAACACTGAAGCTTTCTTT
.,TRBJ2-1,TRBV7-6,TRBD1,CASSDDRVSYNEQFF,TGTGCCAGCAGCGACGACAGGGTTTCCTACAATGAGCAGTTCTTC
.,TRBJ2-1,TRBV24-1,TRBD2,CATSGGRAFRNEQFF,TGTGCCACCAGTGGCGGGAGGGCCTTTAGGAATGAGCAGTTCTTC
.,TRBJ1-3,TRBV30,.,CAWSVRGNTIYF,TGTGCCTGGAGTGTAAGAGGGAACACCATATATTTT
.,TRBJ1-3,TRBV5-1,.,CASRSAGISGNTIYF,TGCGCCAGCAGGTCTGCAGGGATCTCTGGAAACACCATATATTTT
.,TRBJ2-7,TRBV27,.,CASSSALRSGVNYEQYF,TGTGCCAGCAGTTCCGCCCTGCGTAGCGGAGTAAACTACGAGCAGTACTTC
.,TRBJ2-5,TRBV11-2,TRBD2,CASSGGLGGRYF,TGTGCCAGCAGCGGGGGACTAGGGGGGAGGTACTTC
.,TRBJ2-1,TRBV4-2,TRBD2,CASSTSGEYNEQFF,TGTGCCAGCAGCACTAGCGGCGAATACAATGAGCAGTTCTTC
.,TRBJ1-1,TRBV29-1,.,CSARRGDSTEAFF,TGCAGCGCCCGGCGGGGGGATAGCACTGAAGCTTTCTTT
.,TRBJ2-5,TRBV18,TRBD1,CASSPNTGGWETQYF,TGTGCCAGCTCACCAAATACAGGGGGCTGGGAGACCCAGTACTTC
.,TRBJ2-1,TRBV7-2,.,CASSFGQVGNEQFF,TGTGCCAGCAGCTTTGGGCAGGTGGGCAATGAGCAGTTCTTC
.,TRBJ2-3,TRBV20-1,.,CSASISAVTDTQYF,TGCAGTGCTAGTATTAGCGCGGTCACAGATACGCAGTATTTT
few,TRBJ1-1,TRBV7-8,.,CASSLVRTPALAFF,TGTGCCAGCAGCTTAGTGCGGACTCCCGCTTTAGCTTTCTTT